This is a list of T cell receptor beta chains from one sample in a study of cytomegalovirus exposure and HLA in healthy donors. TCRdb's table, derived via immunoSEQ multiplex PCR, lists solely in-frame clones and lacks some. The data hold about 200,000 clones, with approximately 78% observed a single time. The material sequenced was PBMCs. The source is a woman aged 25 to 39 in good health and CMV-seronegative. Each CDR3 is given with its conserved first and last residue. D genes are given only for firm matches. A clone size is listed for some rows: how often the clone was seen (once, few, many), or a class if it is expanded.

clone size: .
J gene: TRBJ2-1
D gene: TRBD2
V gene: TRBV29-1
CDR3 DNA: TGCAGCGTTGATAGCGGGGGCCTAAATGAGCAGTTCTTC
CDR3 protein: CSVDSGGLNEQFF

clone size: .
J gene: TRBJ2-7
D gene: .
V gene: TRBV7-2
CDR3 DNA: TGTGCCAGCAGCTTTAGCGGACAGGCCTCCTACGAGCAGTACTTC
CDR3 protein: CASSFSGQASYEQYF

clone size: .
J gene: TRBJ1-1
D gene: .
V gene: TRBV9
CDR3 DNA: TGTGCCAGCAGCGTATCGAGCGGGGGGACTGAAGCTTTCTTT
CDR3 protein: CASSVSSGGTEAFF

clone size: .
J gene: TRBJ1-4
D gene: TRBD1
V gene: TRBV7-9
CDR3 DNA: TGTGCCAGTTATTACAGGGGGAGTGAAAAACTGTTTTTT
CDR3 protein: CASYYRGSEKLFF

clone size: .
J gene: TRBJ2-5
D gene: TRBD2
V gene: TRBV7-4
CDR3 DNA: TGTGCCAGCAGCACGGGACTAGCGGGAGGGCAAGGTAGGGAGACCCAGTACTTC
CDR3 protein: CASSTGLAGGQGRETQYF

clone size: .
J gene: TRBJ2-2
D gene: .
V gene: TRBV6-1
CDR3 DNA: TGTGCCAGCAGGGATACAGGGACCGGGGAGCTGTTTTTT
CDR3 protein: CASRDTGTGELFF

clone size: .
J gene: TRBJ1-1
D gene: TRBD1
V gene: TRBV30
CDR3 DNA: TGTGCCTGGGTGGACAGGGGAAACACTGAAGCTTTCTTT
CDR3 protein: CAWVDRGNTEAFF

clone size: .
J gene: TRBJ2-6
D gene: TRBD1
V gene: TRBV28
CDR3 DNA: TGTGCCAGCAGCGCGACAGGGGCTGGGGCCAACGTCCTGACTTTC
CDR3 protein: CASSATGAGANVLTF

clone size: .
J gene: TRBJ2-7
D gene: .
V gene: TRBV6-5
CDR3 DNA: TGTGCCAGCAGTTACTTCGGGGTTTGGAGTTGCGAGCAGTACTTC
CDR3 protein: CASSYFGVWSCEQYF

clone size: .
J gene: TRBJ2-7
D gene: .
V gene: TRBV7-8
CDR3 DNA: TGTGCCAGCAACCAAGTACAGGGACCCTACGAGCAGTACTTC
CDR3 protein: CASNQVQGPYEQYF

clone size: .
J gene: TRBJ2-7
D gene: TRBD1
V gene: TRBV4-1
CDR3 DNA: TGCGCCAGCAGCCAAAGAACTTTCCGGGACAGGGGGAGGGAGCAGTACTTC
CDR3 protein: CASSQRTFRDRGREQYF

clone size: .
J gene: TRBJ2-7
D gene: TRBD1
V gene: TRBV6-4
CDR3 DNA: TGTGCCAGCAGTAACGATGACAGGGGGCGACGTCGCGAGCAGTACTTC
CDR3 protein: CASSNDDRGRRREQYF

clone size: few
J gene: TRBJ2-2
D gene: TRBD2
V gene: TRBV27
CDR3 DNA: TGTGCCAGCACCCCGGGACTAGCGGGGGGGGGCGGGGAGCTGTTTTTT
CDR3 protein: CASTPGLAGGGGELFF

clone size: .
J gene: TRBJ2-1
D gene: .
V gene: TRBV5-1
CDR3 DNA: TGCGCCAGCAGCCACGACCGGAGCTCCTACAATGAGCAGTTCTTC
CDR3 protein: CASSHDRSSYNEQFF

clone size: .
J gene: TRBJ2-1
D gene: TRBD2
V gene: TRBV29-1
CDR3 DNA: TGCAGCGTTGTAAGCGGGACTACGTACACCCCATACAATGAGCAGTTCTTC
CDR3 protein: CSVVSGTTYTPYNEQFF

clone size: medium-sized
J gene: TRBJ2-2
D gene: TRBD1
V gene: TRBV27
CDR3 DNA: TGTGCCAGCAGTTTGGGACAGACAACCGGGGAGCTGTTTTTT
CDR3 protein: CASSLGQTTGELFF